This TCR beta chain was captured in a study of PD-1 blockade in classical Hodgkin lymphoma. Each patient's relapse followed autologous stem cell transplantation, and brentuximab vedotin exposure varied. With respect to this clone: Its antigen is as yet unknown.

The V gene lost 1 base and the J gene lost 3 bases, with 13 bases spanning the gap. CDR1 GTSNPN and CDR2 SVGIG come from the germline V gene (reference sequence). The CDR3 has 14 residues. Profiling relied on immunoSEQ multiplex PCR, and the TCRdb table lists in-frame clones only, not all of them. The profile shows about 4,200 clones, less than 70% of them singletons. Broader study findings: Reports indicated that newly diagnosed patients had lower baseline TCR diversity than healthy donors did.

The sequencing here drew on peripheral blood mononuclear cells (PBMCs), taken before the second cycle of nivolumab. This receptor was taken from a human donor with classical Hodgkin lymphoma. The J gene is TRBJ2-7, the V gene TRBV30, with unresolved D. The DNA for the CDR3 is TGTGCCTGGAGTGCCTTGTTTCGGAACTACGAGCAGTACTTC. Translated: CAWSALFRNYEQYF.